This T cell receptor (beta chain) stems from a study of Ad26.COV2.S vaccination and SARS-CoV-2 variants. At the level of the study: Within the COV1001 Ad26.COV2.S trial arm, the donor was enrolled. Study findings and constraints: It was found that vaccine and placebo recipients had similar non-spike TCR breadth.

This CDR3 contains 17 residues. V was pared by 8 bases and J by 0 bases, with 19 bases between. Germline V lookup: CDR1 SGHTA, CDR2 FQGNSA. The treatment is: approximately 18 received Ad26.COV2.S at low or high dose, single or two shots; about 5 received placebo; per-sample allocation not given. All samples were drawn on day 63, counting from the first vaccine or placebo injection. Participants' vaccine, an Ad26 vector, delivered Wuhan-strain SARS-CoV-2 spike. Regarding this clone: Its specificity is not known.

Profiled with immunoSEQ multiplex PCR; TCRdb holds only in-frame clones, not every one. Of around 400,000 clones in the sample, approximately 92% were seen once. The sequence was obtained from a person aged 18-60 years who received the Ad26.COV2.S COVID-19 vaccine or a placebo. This chain links TRBV7-2 with TRBJ2-2, with D perhaps TRBD1 or TRBD2 (5 bases each). The specimen was peripheral blood, collected in a trial of Ad26.COV2.S vaccine versus placebo. This chain's CDR3 is CASYISEWGTNTGELFF. The CDR3 region has the DNA TGTGCCAGCTATATTTCGGAGTGGGGGACGAACACCGGGGAGCTGTTTTTT.